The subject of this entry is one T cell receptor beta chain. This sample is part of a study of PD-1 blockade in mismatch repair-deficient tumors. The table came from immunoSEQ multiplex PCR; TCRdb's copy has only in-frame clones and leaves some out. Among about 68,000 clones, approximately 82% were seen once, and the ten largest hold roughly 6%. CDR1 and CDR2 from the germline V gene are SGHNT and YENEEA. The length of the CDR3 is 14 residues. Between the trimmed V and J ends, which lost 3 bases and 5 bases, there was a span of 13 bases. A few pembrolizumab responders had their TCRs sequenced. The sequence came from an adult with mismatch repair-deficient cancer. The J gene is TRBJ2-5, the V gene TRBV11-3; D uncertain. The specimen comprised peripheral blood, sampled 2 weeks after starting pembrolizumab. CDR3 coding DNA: TGTGCCAGCAGCTTTCGAAGGTCCGGGGAGACCCAGTACTTC. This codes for CASSFRRSGETQYF.